These T cell receptor beta chains were read from a single sample in a study of early T cells in non-severe SARS-CoV-2 infection. TCRdb reprocessed the 5' RACE reads with MiXCR, giving one entry per CDR3 protein. The repertoire includes about 64,000 distinct CDR3 sequences, roughly 8.2% of them detected once, and over 10% sits in the top ten. The source was whole blood, collected at baseline. These receptors all come from an adult who was a healthcare worker with PCR-confirmed SARS-CoV-2 infection or an uninfected control (not recorded which). Both conserved end residues are part of each CDR3. Fields, in order: clone size, V gene, J gene, CDR3 protein. Clone size appears in some rows only: once, few, many, or a class for an expanded clone.

many	TRBV7-9	TRBJ2-1	CASSLAAIDEQFF
NA	TRBV12-3/TRBV12-4	TRBJ2-4	CASSRQGARNIQYF
NA	TRBV12-3/TRBV12-4	TRBJ2-1	CASSLWVGEDNEQFF
few	TRBV12-3/TRBV12-4	TRBJ2-1	CASSSAAGLSYNEQFF
NA	TRBV3-1	TRBJ2-1	CASSQMVRGNNEQFF
few	TRBV5-1	TRBJ2-5	CASSSPQTQYF
many	TRBV5-4	TRBJ1-2	CASSLDRTVDGYTF
many	TRBV20-1	TRBJ2-5	CSATRTSGPQTQYF
NA	TRBV5-6	TRBJ2-2	CASSLSLTELFF
many	TRBV9	TRBJ1-2	CASSATDYGYTF
many	TRBV7-2	TRBJ2-3	CASSLHRLQYF
few	TRBV7-9	TRBJ2-5	CASSRTQFYQETQYF
few	TRBV5-1	TRBJ2-6	CASSSNWGLVGTSGANVLTF
many	TRBV10-2	TRBJ2-5	CASSSGLAGTETQYF
many	TRBV20-1	TRBJ2-2	CSASWSGTGELFF
many	TRBV6-2/TRBV6-3	TRBJ1-4	CASTLVQGEKLFF
many	TRBV27	TRBJ2-3	CASSFRGTSGPDTQYF